These T cell receptor beta chains were read from a single sample in a study of blood T cells in healthy people across ages. TCRdb reprocessed the 5' RACE reads with MiXCR, giving one entry per CDR3 protein. The sample has about 760,000 distinct CDR3 sequences; approximately 53% are singletons. The sequenced sample was blood. The receptors come from a man between 35 and 55 years old in good health. CDR3s include the opening cysteine and the closing phenylalanine or tryptophan. A D gene is named only where the DNA matches it firmly. Where a row states a size, it is once, few, many or the class of an expanded clone; other rows omit it.

j_call clone_size d_call v_call cdr3_aa cdr3_nt
TRBJ2-7 - - TRBV7-3 CASSKEGRRYEQYF TGTGCCAGCAGCAAGGAGGGGAGGAGGTACGAGCAGTACTTC
TRBJ2-1 - TRBD2 TRBV4-1 CASSPRAGGGYNEQFF TGCGCCAGCAGCCCAAGAGCGGGAGGGGGATACAATGAGCAGTTCTTC
TRBJ2-5 few TRBD1 TRBV3-1 CASSQDPGQRGAQYF TGTGCCAGCAGCCAAGATCCGGGACAGAGAGGGGCCCAGTACTTC
TRBJ2-5 - - TRBV28 CASSLSQGRDQETQYF TGTGCCAGCAGTTTAAGCCAGGGCAGGGACCAAGAGACCCAGTACTTC
TRBJ2-7 - - TRBV29-1 CSGKTGPYEQYF TGCAGCGGAAAAACAGGGCCCTACGAGCAGTACTTC
TRBJ2-1 many - TRBV3-1 CASSRGSYNEQFF TGTGCCAGCAGCCGCGGCTCCTACAATGAGCAGTTCTTC
TRBJ2-3 few - TRBV5-1 CASSFMGAGTDTQYF TGCGCCAGCAGCTTCATGGGGGCAGGCACAGATACGCAGTATTTT
TRBJ2-5 - - TRBV7-3 CASSLTVGGQETQYF TGTGCCAGCAGCTTAACGGTCGGAGGACAAGAGACCCAGTACTTC
TRBJ1-1 once - TRBV29-1 CSGASFNTEAFF TGCAGCGGGGCAAGCTTCAACACTGAAGCTTTCTTT
TRBJ1-1 - - TRBV20-1 CSASQGPETFF TGCAGTGCTAGTCAGGGTCCCGAAACTTTCTTT
TRBJ2-5 few - TRBV25-1 CASRDGAQETQYF TGTGCCAGCCGGGATGGAGCTCAAGAGACCCAGTACTTC
TRBJ1-1 - TRBD1 TRBV20-1 CSTLGQGGAEAFF TGCAGCACCCTGGGACAGGGGGGCGCTGAAGCTTTCTTT
TRBJ1-2 - - TRBV25-1 CASSESRDPPRYGYTF TGTGCCAGCAGTGAATCCAGGGACCCCCCTCGCTATGGCTACACCTTC
TRBJ1-2 - TRBD1 TRBV6-5 CASSYLGGGTFDGYTF TGTGCCAGCAGTTACTTAGGAGGGGGCACTTTTGATGGCTACACCTTC
TRBJ2-3 - TRBD2 TRBV12-3/TRBV12-4 CASSLPVSSGRYSTDAQYF TGTGCCAGCAGTTTGCCTGTGTCTAGCGGACGCTATAGCACAGATGCGCAGTATTTT
TRBJ2-7 once - TRBV20-1 CSARDAGISAYEQYF TGCAGTGCTAGAGACGCCGGGATCTCCGCGTACGAGCAGTACTTC
TRBJ1-2 - - TRBV12-3/TRBV12-4 CASSGGTMNYGYTF TGTGCCAGCAGTGGTGGGACAATGAACTATGGCTACACCTTC
TRBJ2-3 - - TRBV11-2 CASRRRTDPGTDTQYF TGTGCCAGCAGGCGACGGACAGACCCTGGCACAGATACGCAGTATTTT
TRBJ2-7 few - TRBV24-1 CATSDFDGEQYF TGTGCCACCAGTGATTTTGACGGAGAGCAGTACTTC
TRBJ1-1 - - TRBV21-1 CASSIPIHPGTEAFF TGTGCCAGCAGCATCCCGATCCACCCGGGCACTGAAGCTTTCTTT
TRBJ1-3 - - TRBV2 CASSERAVLGNTIYF TGTGCCAGCAGTGAAAGGGCTGTCTTGGGAAACACCATATATTTT
TRBJ1-2 few TRBD1 TRBV27 CASTRDRGHGYTF TGTGCCAGCACCAGGGACAGGGGGCATGGCTACACCTTC
TRBJ1-1 - - TRBV25-1 CASSEGDLGAFF TGTGCCAGCAGTGAAGGTGATCTGGGGGCTTTCTTT
TRBJ2-1 many - TRBV5-1 CASISTTSSYNEQFF TGCGCCAGCATTAGTACGACAAGCTCCTACAATGAGCAGTTCTTC
TRBJ1-2 few - TRBV2 CASCGLGGYYGYTF TGTGCCAGCTGCGGCCTAGGAGGCTACTATGGCTACACCTTC
TRBJ2-1 - TRBD2 TRBV27 CASSYAPTSGSPEQFF TGTGCCAGCAGTTACGCCCCGACTAGCGGGAGTCCTGAGCAGTTCTTC
TRBJ2-3 - - TRBV30 CAWSKGTSTDTQYF TGTGCCTGGAGTAAGGGGACTAGCACAGATACGCAGTATTTT
TRBJ2-1 - - TRBV7-8 CASSQRRRPSYNEQFF TGTGCCAGCAGCCAACGACGGAGACCAAGTTACAATGAGCAGTTCTTC